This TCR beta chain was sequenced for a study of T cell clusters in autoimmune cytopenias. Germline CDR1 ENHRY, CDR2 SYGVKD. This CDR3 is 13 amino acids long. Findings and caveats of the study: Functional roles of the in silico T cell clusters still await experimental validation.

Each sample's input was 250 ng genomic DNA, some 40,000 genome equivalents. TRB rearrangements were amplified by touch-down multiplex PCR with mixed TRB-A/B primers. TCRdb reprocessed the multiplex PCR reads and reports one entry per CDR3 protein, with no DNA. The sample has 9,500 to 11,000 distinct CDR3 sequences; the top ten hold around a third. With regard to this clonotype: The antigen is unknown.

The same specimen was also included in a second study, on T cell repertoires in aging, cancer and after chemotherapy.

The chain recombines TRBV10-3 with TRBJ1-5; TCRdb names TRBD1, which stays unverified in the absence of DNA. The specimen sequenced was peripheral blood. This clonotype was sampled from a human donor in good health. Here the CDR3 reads CAITDSLNQPQHF.